The 27 T cell receptor beta chains reported below all come from one sample, sequenced in a study of blood T cell repertoires in COVID-19. Here immunoSEQ multiplex PCR was the method, and the copy in TCRdb shows in-frame clones only, minus some. This sample carries about 420,000 clones, approximately 90% of them seen once, and the ten largest clones take 0.8% to 0.9%. Material: peripheral blood. Receptors were obtained from a man in his late teens or twenties with COVID-19, enrolled during active disease.

The chain combines TRBV7-2 with TRBJ2-7, with D possibly being TRBD1 (6 bases). The CDR3 loop spans 15 amino acids. V lost 5 bases, J lost 0 bases, and 14 bases lay in between. Germline-derived CDR1 and CDR2 are SGHTA and FQGNSA. CDR3 sequence reads: CASSADRRSSYEQYF. The CDR3 region has the DNA TGTGCCAGCAGCGCCGACAGGAGATCCTCCTACGAGCAGTACTTC.

The V call is TRBV11-2, the J call TRBJ1-3; D is unclear. The CDR3 is 16 amino acids. CDR1 is SGHAT, CDR2 FQNNGV, per germline. V shed 9 bases and J shed 0 bases, with 18 bases lying between them. CDR3 amino acids: CASSLYLQISGNTIYF. CDR3 DNA: TGTGCCAGTAGCCTTTACCTCCAGATCTCTGGAAACACCATATATTTT.

This chain links TRBV27 with TRBJ1-6; TRBD1 agrees at 8 bases. Germline CDR1 is MNHEY and CDR2 is SMNVEV (reference sequence). The CDR3 is 16 residues long. V shed 3 bases, J shed 7 bases, and the junction held 8 bases outside the gene matches. This chain's CDR3 is CASSLAPRTGNSPLHF. CDR3 DNA: TGTGCCAGCAGTTTGGCCCCACGGACAGGGAATTCACCCCTCCACTTT.

The gene calls are TRBV5-1 and TRBJ2-5; a possible D gene is TRBD1 (7 bases). Germline V gene lookup returns CDR1 SGHRS and CDR2 YFSETQ. Trimming stripped 4 bases from V and 0 bases from J, with 16 bases between. This CDR3 spans 16 amino acids. The CDR3 region has the DNA TGCGCCAGCAGCCCCAGGGGGGCCCCGTACCAAGAGACCCAGTACTTC. Its protein product is CASSPRGAPYQETQYF.

The J gene is TRBJ1-2, the V gene TRBV29-1; a possible D gene is TRBD1 (5 bases). This CDR3 comprises 11 residues. V was clipped by 4 bases and J by 7 bases, with 10 bases between them. The germline V gene has CDR1 SQVTM and CDR2 ANQGSEA. For the CDR3, the DNA is TGCAGCGTTGCGGGGGGTCGTGGCTACACCTTC. Translated: CSVAGGRGYTF.

The chain carries TRBV2 and TRBJ1-5; tentative D call: TRBD1 (5 bases). CDR1 SNHLY and CDR2 FYNNEI come from the germline V gene. Trimming pared 6 bases from V and 9 bases from J, leaving 15 bases between. This CDR3 contains 13 residues. The DNA of the CDR3 is TGTGCCAGCAGAGACAGACATGAACGGCCCCAGCATTTT. Translating gives CASRDRHERPQHF.

V is TRBV2 and J is TRBJ2-7, with 8 bases fitting TRBD1. V lost 7 bases and J lost 5; bases outside the gene matches: 13. The CDR3 contains 15 residues. Per germline, CDR1 SNHLY and CDR2 FYNNEI. CDR3 bases: TGTGCCAGCAACCTAGGACAGGGAGGATATGACGAGCAGTACTTC. Amino acid sequence: CASNLGQGGYDEQYF.

The rearrangement joins TRBV6-5 to TRBJ1-4; D unresolved. Per the germline V gene, CDR1 is MNHEY and CDR2 is SVGAGI. Trimming cost V 2 bases and J 5 bases, with 6 bases left between them. The CDR3 is 13 residues long. The DNA of the CDR3 is TGTGCCAGCAGTTACAGGCGGAATGAAAAACTGTTTTTT. It is translated as CASSYRRNEKLFF.

The rearrangement joins TRBV11-2 to TRBJ1-2; D may be TRBD1 (5 bases). The ends were cut back, 0 bases at V and 6 bases at J, with 14 bases in the middle. CDR3 length equals 15 residues. Germline V CDR1 and CDR2: SGHAT, FQNNGV. CDR3 DNA sequence: TGTGCCAGCAGCTTAGATCCGACAGTTTTAAATGGCTACACCTTC. Translation: CASSLDPTVLNGYTF. Variable domain in full (rest from reference TRBV11-2 and TRBJ1-2): EAGVAQSPRYKIIEKRQSVAFWCNPISGHATLYWYQQILGQGPKLLIQFQNNGVVDDSQLPKDRFSAERLKGVDSTLKIQPAKLEDSAVYLCASSLDPTVLNGYTFGSGTRLTVV.

For the CDR3, the DNA is TGTGCCAGCTCCGCCAGGGGGCTATTTCAGCCCCAGCATTTT. Protein product: CASSARGLFQPQHF. The V and J genes are TRBV6-5 and TRBJ1-5; 8 nucleotides line up with TRBD1. This CDR3 spans 14 amino acids. The germline gives CDR1 MNHEY, CDR2 SVGAGI. Losses at the gene ends were 8 bases for V and 6 bases for J; bases not matched to a gene: 9.

This clone was observed a handful of times. This rearrangement joins TRBV7-2 to TRBJ2-7, with D perhaps matching TRBD2 (6 bases). The CDR3 length is 16 residues. V lost 5 bases and J lost 0, with 17 bases in between. Germline V gives CDR1 SGHTA, CDR2 FQGNSA. CDR3 sequence (DNA): TGTGCCAGCAGCCCATGGGTTGCGGGGAGCTCCTACGAGCAGTACTTC. Translated, it gives CASSPWVAGSSYEQYF.

The V gene is TRBV7-8, the J gene TRBJ2-5; 15 bases map to TRBD2. CDR1 and CDR2 from the germline V gene are SGHVS and FQNEAQ. This CDR3 has 16 amino acids. Losses at the gene ends were 5 bases for V and 5 bases for J; bases not matched to a gene: 6. The CDR3 nucleotides are TGTGCCAGCAGCATAGGACTAGCGGGAGGGGGGGAGACCCAGTACTTC. Translated, it gives CASSIGLAGGGETQYF.

The chain couples TRBV6-5 to TRBJ2-7; 14 bases are shared with TRBD2. The CDR3 spans 14 residues. CDR1 and CDR2 from the germline V gene are MNHEY and SVGAGI. Germline trimming cut 8 bases from V and 4 bases from J; bases unmatched to any gene: 4. The CDR3 spells CASAGTSGSYEQYF. In DNA, the CDR3 is TGTGCCAGCGCCGGGACTAGCGGGAGTTACGAGCAGTACTTC.

The rearrangement uses TRBV11-2 and TRBJ1-2, with D hard to call. Germline CDR1 and CDR2: SGHAT and FQNNGV. CDR3 length: 13 amino acids. V was pared by 8 bases and J by 8 bases, with 18 bases between. The CDR3 DNA reads as TGTGCCAGCCATTCTAGCCCCGGAGGAGGCTACACCTTC. Encoded protein: CASHSSPGGGYTF.

The chain carries TRBV19 and TRBJ1-5, with D maybe TRBD1 (5 bases). Germline V CDR1 and CDR2: LNHDA, SQIVND (reference sequence). With 8 bases removed from V and 4 bases from J, the gap between germline ends came to 9 bases. The CDR3 contains 12 residues. The CDR3 coding sequence is TGTGCCAGTGGGGGGGGAAATCAGCCCCAGCATTTT. It specifies CASGGGNQPQHF.

V usage is TRBV12-3 or TRBV12-4 and J usage is TRBJ2-7, with D tentatively TRBD2 (6 bases). There are 13 residues in the CDR3. The V end was cut by 2 bases, the J end by 6 bases, with 11 bases between. The CDR3 DNA reads TGTGCCAGCAGTTTACAGGGAGGCAGCGAGCAGTACTTC. Translated, it gives CASSLQGGSEQYF.

V is TRBV7-9 and J is TRBJ2-2; TRBD2 aligns across 9 bases. J gave up 1 base and V 6 bases, and 6 bases lay outside the gene matches. The length of the CDR3 is 16 residues. The germline V gene encodes CDR1 SEHNR and CDR2 FQNEAQ (reference sequence). CDR3 sequence reads: CASRPTSGQNTGELFF. In DNA form, the CDR3 reads TGTGCCAGCAGGCCAACTAGCGGGCAGAACACCGGGGAGCTGTTTTTT. The variable domain in full, completed from reference TRBV7-9 and TRBJ2-2, reads DTGVSQNPRHKITKRGQNVTFRCDPISEHNRLYWYRQTLGQGPEFLTYFQNEAQLEKSRLLSDRFSAERPKGSFSTLEIQRTEQGDSAMYLCASRPTSGQNTGELFFGEGSRLTVL.

The rearrangement links TRBV30 to TRBJ1-1; no firm D call. From germline, CDR1 is GTSNPN and CDR2 SVGIG (reference sequence). The CDR3 has 17 amino acids. With 0 bases removed from V and 5 bases from J, the gap between germline ends came to 22 bases. DNA of the CDR3: TGTGCCTGGAGTGTAGACCGACTGGGAAGCGGATATACTGAAGCTTTCTTT. Translation gives CAWSVDRLGSGYTEAFF.

CDR3 DNA sequence: TGCGCCAGCAGCTTGGTGGCGACTAGTAGCGCGGAGACCCAGTACTTC. Protein product: CASSLVATSSAETQYF. V and J are TRBV5-1 and TRBJ2-5, with TRBD2 as a possible D gene (6 bases). The CDR3 is 16 residues long. From germline, CDR1 is SGHRS and CDR2 YFSETQ. V was trimmed by 0 bases and J by 5 bases, leaving 17 bases between them.

V gene TRBV7-2 combines with J gene TRBJ2-1; 15 bases fit TRBD2. Germline V CDR1 and CDR2: SGHTA, FQGNSA. The V segment lost 1 base and the J segment 4 bases; nucleotides outside the gene matches: 2. The CDR3 is 17 residues long. The CDR3 DNA sequence: TGTGCCAGCAGCTTAGTAGGACTAGCGGGAGGGTACAATGAGCAGTTCTTC. Amino acid sequence: CASSLVGLAGGYNEQFF.

This chain uses TRBV18 with TRBJ1-5; 8 nucleotides line up with TRBD1. The CDR3 runs 18 residues. With 6 bases clipped from V and 3 bases from J, the junction kept 16 bases outside the gene matches. The germline gives CDR1 KGHSH, CDR2 LQKENI. As DNA, the CDR3 is TGTGCCAGCTCCCAACGACCCCCGGGACAGGTGTCCAATCAGCCCCAGCATTTT. It yields the protein CASSQRPPGQVSNQPQHF.

The chain recombines TRBV11-2 with TRBJ1-6; D is possibly TRBD1 (6 bases). Germline assignment: CDR1 SGHAT and CDR2 FQNNGV. Trimming took off 7 bases at V and 5 bases at J, with 15 bases between the two ends. The CDR3 is 15 amino acids. CDR3: CASTLGQPNNSPLHF. In nucleotides, the CDR3 is TGTGCCAGCACGTTAGGACAGCCCAATAATTCACCCCTCCACTTT.

The rearrangement links TRBV18 to TRBJ1-1; the D is unclear. Germline CDR1 is KGHSH and CDR2 is LQKENI. V lost 5 bases, J lost 0 bases, and 10 bases lay in between. The CDR3 sequence is 14 residues long. In DNA, the CDR3 is TGTGCCAGCTCAGCGACCGACATGAACACTGAAGCTTTCTTT. Translated, it gives CASSATDMNTEAFF. The full variable domain, its missing parts supplied by reference TRBV18 and TRBJ1-1, is NAGVMQNPRHLVRRRGQEARLRCSPMKGHSHVYWYRQLPEEGLKFMVYLQKENIIDESGMPKERFSAEFPKEGPSILRIQQVVRGDSAAYFCASSATDMNTEAFFGQGTRLTVV.

The sample holds a few counts of this clone. This chain connects TRBV27 to TRBJ1-1, with D maybe TRBD1 (5 bases). The V end lost 3 bases, the J end lost 2 bases, and 7 bases lay between the germline ends. The germline gives CDR1 MNHEY, CDR2 SMNVEV (reference sequence). CDR3 length equals 13 residues. For the CDR3, the DNA is TGTGCCAGCAGTTTTGACAGCAACACTGAAGCTTTCTTT. It encodes CASSFDSNTEAFF.

This clone has only a few counts. For the CDR3, the DNA is TGTGCCAGCAGCTCGCCTGACACCCCCTACGAGCAGTACTTC. This sequence encodes CASSSPDTPYEQYF. V gene TRBV7-9 combines with J gene TRBJ2-7; D not resolved. Germline assignment: CDR1 SEHNR and CDR2 FQNEAQ (reference sequence). The V end lost 4 bases, the J end lost 2 bases, and 12 bases lay between the germline ends. This CDR3 is 14 amino acids long.

The chain recombines TRBV15 with TRBJ2-5, with TRBD2 as a possible D gene (5 bases). This CDR3 has 13 residues. Trimming left V 8 bases short and J 9 bases short, with 19 bases between. CDR1 and CDR2 (germline): LNHNV, YYDKDF (reference sequence). For the CDR3, the DNA is TGTGCCACCGCGCCCCCCCTTAAGGAGGCCCAGTACTTC. Translation: CATAPPLKEAQYF.

The gene calls are TRBV5-4 and TRBJ2-7, with 14 bases aligning to TRBD2. Germline CDR1 is SGHNT and CDR2 is YYREEE (reference sequence). The CDR3 has 16 residues. The ends lost 2 bases at V and 0 bases at J; junction bases unmatched: 1. This CDR3 is CASSLGTSGSSYEQYF. The CDR3 coding sequence is TGTGCCAGCAGCTTAGGGACTAGCGGGAGCTCCTACGAGCAGTACTTC.